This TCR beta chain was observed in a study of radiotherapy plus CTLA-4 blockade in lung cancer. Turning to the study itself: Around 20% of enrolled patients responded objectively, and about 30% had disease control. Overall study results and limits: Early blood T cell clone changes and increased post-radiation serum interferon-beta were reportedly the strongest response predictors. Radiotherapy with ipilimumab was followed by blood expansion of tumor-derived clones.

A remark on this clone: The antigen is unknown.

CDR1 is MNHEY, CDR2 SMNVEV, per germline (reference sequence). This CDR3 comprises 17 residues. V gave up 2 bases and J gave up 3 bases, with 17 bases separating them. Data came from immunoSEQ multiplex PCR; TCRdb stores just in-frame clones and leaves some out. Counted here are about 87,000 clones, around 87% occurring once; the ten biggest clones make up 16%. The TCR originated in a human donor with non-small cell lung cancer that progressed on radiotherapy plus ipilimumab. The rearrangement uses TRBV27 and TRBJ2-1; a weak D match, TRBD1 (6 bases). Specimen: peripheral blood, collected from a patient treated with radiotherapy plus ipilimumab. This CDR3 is CASSLGPGQINYNEQFF. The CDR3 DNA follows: TGTGCCAGCAGTTTAGGCCCCGGACAGATCAACTACAATGAGCAGTTCTTC.